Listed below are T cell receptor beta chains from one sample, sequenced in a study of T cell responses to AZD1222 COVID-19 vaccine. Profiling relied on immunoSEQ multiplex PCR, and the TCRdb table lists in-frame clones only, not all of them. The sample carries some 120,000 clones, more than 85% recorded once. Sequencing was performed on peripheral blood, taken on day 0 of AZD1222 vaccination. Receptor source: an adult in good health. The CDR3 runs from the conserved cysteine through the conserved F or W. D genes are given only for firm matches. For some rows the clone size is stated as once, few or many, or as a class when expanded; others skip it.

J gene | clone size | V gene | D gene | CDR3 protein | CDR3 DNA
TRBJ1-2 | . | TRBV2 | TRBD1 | CASKDPRQGHGYTF | TGTGCCAGTAAGGACCCACGACAGGGACATGGCTACACCTTC
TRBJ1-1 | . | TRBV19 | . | CASSIGWTEAFF | TGTGCCAGTAGTATCGGTTGGACAGAAGCTTTCTTT
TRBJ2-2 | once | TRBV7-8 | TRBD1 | CASSFRDRASGELFF | TGTGCCAGCAGCTTTAGGGACAGGGCCAGCGGGGAGCTGTTTTTT
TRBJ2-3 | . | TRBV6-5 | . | CASRRESDTQYF | TGTGCCAGCAGGAGGGAGTCAGATACGCAGTATTTT
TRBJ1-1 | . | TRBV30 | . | CASETGPGNTEAFF | TGTGCCTCCGAGACCGGTCCGGGGAACACTGAAGCTTTCTTT
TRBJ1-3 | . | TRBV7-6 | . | CASSTHNTGPTSGNTIYF | TGTGCCAGCAGCACCCATAATACGGGGCCAACCTCTGGAAACACCATATATTTT
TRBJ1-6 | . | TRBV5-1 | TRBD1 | CASSRGTVYNSPLHF | TGCGCCAGCAGCCGCGGGACAGTTTATAATTCACCCCTCCACTTT
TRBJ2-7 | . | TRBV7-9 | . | CASSTQAFEQYF | TGTGCCAGCAGCACACAGGCGTTCGAGCAGTACTTC
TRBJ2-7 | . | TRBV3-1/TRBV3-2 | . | CASSRVWGEQYF | TGTGCCAGCAGCCGGGTCTGGGGCGAGCAGTACTTC
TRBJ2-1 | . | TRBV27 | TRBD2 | CASSSSGSTYNEQFF | TGTGCCAGCAGTTCAAGCGGGAGCACCTACAATGAGCAGTTCTTC
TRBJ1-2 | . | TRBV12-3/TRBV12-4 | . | CASSFRDTYGYTF | TGTGCCAGCAGTTTTAGGGACACCTATGGCTACACCTTC
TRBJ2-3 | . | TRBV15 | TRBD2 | CATSRDLRLTSGRADTQYF | TGTGCCACCAGCAGAGATTTGCGGCTAACTAGCGGGAGAGCAGATACGCAGTATTTT
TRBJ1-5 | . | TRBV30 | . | CAWSRAENQPQHF | TGTGCCTGGAGTCGGGCAGAGAATCAGCCCCAGCATTTT
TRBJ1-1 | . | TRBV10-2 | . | CASSEYSSEAFF | TGCGCCAGCAGTGAGTACAGCTCTGAAGCTTTCTTT
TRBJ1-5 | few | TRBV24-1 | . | CATSDSRGLTNQPQHF | TGTGCCACCAGTGACTCGAGAGGCTTGACCAATCAGCCCCAGCATTTT
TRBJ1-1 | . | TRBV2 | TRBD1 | CASTGQGVGEAFF | TGTGCCAGCACCGGACAGGGGGTCGGTGAAGCTTTCTTT
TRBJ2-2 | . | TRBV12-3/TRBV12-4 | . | CASLTENTGELFF | TGTGCTTCTCTGACAGAAAACACCGGGGAGCTGTTTTTT
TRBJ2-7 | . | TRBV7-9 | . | CASSLVPPLTSSYEQYF | TGTGCCAGCAGCTTAGTACCACCGTTAACGAGCTCCTACGAGCAGTACTTC
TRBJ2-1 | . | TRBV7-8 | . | CASSKRQTPDEQFF | TGTGCCAGCAGCAAACGGCAGACTCCCGATGAGCAGTTCTTC
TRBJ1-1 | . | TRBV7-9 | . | CASRHAGQAEAFF | TGTGCCAGCAGACACGCGGGTCAGGCTGAAGCTTTCTTT
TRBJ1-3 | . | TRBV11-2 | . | CASSILTAVSGNTIYF | TGTGCCAGCAGCATCCTGACCGCCGTCTCTGGAAACACCATATATTTT
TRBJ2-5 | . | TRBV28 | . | CASSFPRDQETQYF | TGTGCCAGCAGTTTTCCCCGGGATCAAGAGACCCAGTACTTC
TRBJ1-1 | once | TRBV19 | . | CASSMGGAYTEAFF | TGTGCCAGTAGTATGGGGGGCGCGTACACTGAAGCTTTCTTT
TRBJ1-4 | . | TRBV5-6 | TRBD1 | CASSTDRGNEKLFF | TGTGCCAGCAGCACGGACAGGGGAAATGAAAAACTGTTTTTT
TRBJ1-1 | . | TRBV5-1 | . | CASSLTAANTEAFF | TGCGCCAGCAGCTTGACAGCCGCGAACACTGAAGCTTTCTTT
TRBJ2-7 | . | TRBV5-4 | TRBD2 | CASSSPPGLAAYEQYF | TGTGCCAGCAGCTCCCCGCCGGGACTAGCGGCCTACGAGCAGTACTTC
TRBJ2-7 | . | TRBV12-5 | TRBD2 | CASGPRTSGAYEQYF | TGTGCTAGTGGTCCCCGGACTAGCGGAGCCTACGAGCAGTACTTC
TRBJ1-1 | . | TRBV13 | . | CASTGDKNTEAFF | TGTGCCAGCACAGGAGATAAGAACACTGAAGCTTTCTTT
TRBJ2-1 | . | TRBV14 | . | CASARGTYNEQFF | TGTGCCAGCGCGCGGGGTACCTACAATGAGCAGTTCTTC
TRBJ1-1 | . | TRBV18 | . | CASSPAQYTEAFF | TGTGCCAGCTCACCAGCACAGTACACTGAAGCTTTCTTT
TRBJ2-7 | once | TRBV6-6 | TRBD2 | CASSSEPAGVDEQYF | TGTGCCAGCAGTTCAGAACCAGCGGGAGTGGACGAGCAGTACTTC
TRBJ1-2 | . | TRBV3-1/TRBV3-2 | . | CASSQGGGYYGYTF | TGTGCCAGCAGCCAAGGGGGAGGTTACTATGGCTACACCTTC
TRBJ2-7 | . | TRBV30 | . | CAWSAGYSYEQYF | TGTGCCTGGAGTGCCGGCTACTCCTACGAGCAGTACTTC
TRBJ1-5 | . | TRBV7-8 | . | CASSLAAFNQPQHF | TGTGCCAGCAGCTTAGCAGCGTTCAATCAGCCCCAGCATTTT
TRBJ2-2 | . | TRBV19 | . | CASREAGSGELFF | TGTGCCAGTCGCGAAGCCGGGTCCGGGGAGCTGTTTTTT
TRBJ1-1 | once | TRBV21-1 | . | CASSKERTPEAFF | TGTGCCAGCAGCAAAGAACGAACACCTGAAGCTTTCTTT
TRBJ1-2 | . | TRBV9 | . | CASSVGQGGNYGYTF | TGTGCCAGCAGCGTCGGACAAGGGGGTAACTATGGCTACACCTTC
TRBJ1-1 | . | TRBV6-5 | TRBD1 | CASSYVGTGEAFF | TGTGCCAGCAGTTACGTTGGGACAGGGGAAGCTTTCTTT
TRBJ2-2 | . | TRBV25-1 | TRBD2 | CASSRSGGALRTGELFF | TGTGCCAGCAGCCGAAGCGGGGGGGCGCTGAGGACCGGGGAGCTGTTTTTT
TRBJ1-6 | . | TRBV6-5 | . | CASSYSSGGSPLHF | TGTGCCAGCAGTTACTCTTCTGGTGGCTCACCCCTCCACTTT
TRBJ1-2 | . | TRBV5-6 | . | CASTTLGVGRYTF | TGTGCCAGCACTACTCTAGGGGTCGGCCGCTACACCTTC
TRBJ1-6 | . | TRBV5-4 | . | CASSLTGNSPLHF | TGTGCCAGCAGCTTGACGGGTAATTCACCCCTCCACTTT
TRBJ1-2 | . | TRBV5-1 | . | CASSPGIYGYTF | TGCGCCAGCAGCCCGGGGATCTATGGCTACACCTTC
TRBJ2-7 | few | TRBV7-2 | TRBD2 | CASSLSVAGWSYEQYF | TGTGCCAGCAGCTTAAGCGTAGCGGGTTGGTCCTACGAGCAGTACTTC
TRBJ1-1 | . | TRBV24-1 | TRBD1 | CATSDAGTGLTEAFF | TGTGCCACCAGTGATGCGGGGACAGGGCTGACTGAAGCTTTCTTT
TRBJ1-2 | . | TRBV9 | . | CASSDSVGYTF | TGTGCCAGCAGCGACTCGGTAGGCTACACCTTC
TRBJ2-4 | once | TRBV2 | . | CASKTDLAKNIQYF | TGTGCCAGCAAGACGGACTTAGCCAAAAACATTCAGTACTTC
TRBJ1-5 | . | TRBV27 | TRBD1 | CASSPRQGGQPQHF | TGTGCCAGCAGCCCCAGACAGGGTGGTCAGCCCCAGCATTTT
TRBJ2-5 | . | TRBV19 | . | CASSIRQSETQYF | TGTGCCAGTAGTATTAGGCAGTCAGAGACCCAGTACTTC
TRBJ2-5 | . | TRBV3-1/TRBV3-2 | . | CASSQEGWGSETQYF | TGTGCCAGCAGCCAAGAGGGGTGGGGCTCGGAGACCCAGTACTTC